These 9 T cell receptor beta chains came from one sample sequenced in a study of post-analysis software for immune sequencing data. General study findings and limits: TRBV segments more frequent in patients than in controls numbered several and included TRBV5-6, TRBV5-1 and TRBV20-1.

Built from TCR beta cDNA, the libraries had unique molecular identifiers in them. TCRdb analysed the PCR reads with MiXCR anew, one entry per CDR3 protein. The sample consists of roughly 800,000 distinct CDR3 sequences, 46% of them appearing once. Their antigens are not known. The sequencing sample was made of blood. The receptors were sampled from a girl under 18 with multiple sclerosis.

V is TRBV28 and J is TRBJ1-1; D gene ambiguous. This CDR3 contains 12 residues. Germline V gene sequence: CDR1 MDHEN, CDR2 SYDVKM. With 6 bases removed from V and 6 bases from J, the gap between germline ends came to 11 bases. The DNA for the CDR3 is TGTGCCAGCAGGTCCGGGGAGGCTGAAGCTTTCTTT. As protein: CASRSGEAEAFF.

Notes on this clonotype: A much more abundant neighbour one base away suggests this may be a read error. The genes are TRBV12-3 or TRBV12-4 and TRBJ2-1; D is ambiguous. The CDR3 runs 11 residues. Trimming shortened V by 4 bases and J by 13 bases, and 11 bases separated the two germline ends. This CDR3 reads CASSSLETQFF. DNA of the CDR3: TGTGCCAGCAGTTCACTGGAGACCCAGTTCTTC.

Worth noting for this clonotype: Germline is not matched at one junction end, which may reflect a read error. The chain is built from TRBV11-2 and TRBJ2-7; 10 bases map to TRBD1. The CDR3 spans 15 residues. Looked up from germline, CDR1 is SGHAT and CDR2 is FQNNGV. CDR3 region: CASSSRTGGSFEQYF. The CDR3 bases are TGTGCCAGCAGCTCCAGGACAGGGGGTTCCTTCGAGCAGTACTTC.

The V gene is TRBV30, the J gene TRBJ2-1, with D unresolved. The germline CDR1 and CDR2 sequences are GTSNPN and SVGIG (reference sequence). The V end was cut by 2 bases, the J end by 0 bases, with 2 bases between. The CDR3 runs 12 residues. The CDR3 DNA follows: TGTGCCTGGAGTACCTCCTACAATGAGCAGTTCTTC. Protein product: CAWSTSYNEQFF.

CDR3 sequence reads: CASSLMSGANGYTF. The CDR3 DNA reads TGTGCCAGCAGTTTGATGTCGGGGGCGAATGGCTACACCTTC. V usage is TRBV12-3 or TRBV12-4 and J usage is TRBJ1-2; D possibly corresponds to TRBD1 (6 bases). CDR3 size: 14 residues. The V and J ends lost 3 bases and 6 bases respectively, with 14 bases between them.

This clonotype was seen a few times. This chain uses TRBV20-1 with TRBJ2-7, with TRBD2 identical over 7 bases. Trimming at V came to 5 bases and at J to 6 bases, leaving 7 bases not matched to a gene. Germline CDR1 DFQATT, CDR2 SNEGSKA (reference sequence). The CDR3 has 12 residues. Written as DNA, the CDR3 is TGCAGTGCTGACAAGCGGGACCTCGAGCAGTACTTC. Translating it yields CSADKRDLEQYF.

This clonotype was seen a few times. The chain joins TRBV7-2 to TRBJ2-7; TRBD2 aligns across 8 bases. The CDR3 covers 14 residues. Trimming cost V 8 bases and J 7 bases; bases outside gene matches: 13. Germline lookup yields CDR1 SGHTA and CDR2 FQGNSA. The CDR3 loop reads CASQRQREREEQYF. The DNA for the CDR3 is TGTGCCAGCCAGAGACAGCGGGAGAGAGAAGAGCAGTACTTC.

This clonotype was seen a few times. This chain joins TRBV5-1 and TRBJ2-1; D is unresolved. V lost 0 bases to trimming and J lost 5 bases, with 12 bases between them. The CDR3 extends over 15 amino acids. Per the germline V gene, CDR1 is SGHRS and CDR2 is YFSETQ. Here the CDR3 reads CASSLGLGFDNEQFF. The DNA of the CDR3 is TGCGCCAGCAGCTTGGGACTCGGGTTCGACAATGAGCAGTTCTTC.

The chain joins TRBV18 to TRBJ1-2, with D unclear. V lost 3 bases and J 8 bases, leaving 16 bases between the germline ends. From germline, CDR1 is KGHSH and CDR2 LQKENI. CDR3 length: 14 residues. CDR3 sequence (DNA): TGTGCCAGCTCACCCCGGGAGGGAGATAACGGCTACACCTTC. Translated, it gives CASSPREGDNGYTF.